The 26 T cell receptor beta chains reported below all come from one sample, sequenced in a study of cytomegalovirus exposure and HLA in healthy donors. PCR was performed using 60 Vbeta and 13 Jbeta primers. Some clones are missing from TCRdb's copy, which holds only in-frame ones; the method was immunoSEQ multiplex PCR. The table includes 100,000 to 150,000 clones, roughly 72% detected once. The sequenced sample consisted of PBMCs. The receptors shown here come from a male donor in good health and CMV-seronegative.

V gene TRBV5-6 combines with J gene TRBJ2-5; no firm D call. V was pared by 1 base and J by 7 bases, with 17 bases between. This CDR3 contains 15 residues. Germline V gene data show CDR1 as SGHDT and CDR2 as YYEEEE. CDR3 coding DNA: TGTGCCAGCAGCTTGAGCCGAGGCTCCGTCGCGACCCAGTACTTC. It is translated as CASSLSRGSVATQYF.

The chain links TRBV2 to TRBJ2-5, with 7 bases identical to TRBD1. CDR3 length: 11 residues. Looked up from germline, CDR1 is SNHLY and CDR2 is FYNNEI. Trimming at V came to 2 bases and at J to 10 bases, leaving 1 base not matched to a gene. The CDR3 coding sequence is TGTGCCAGCAGTGAAAGGGACAGCCAGTACTTC. Its protein is CASSERDSQYF.

The chain couples TRBV7-8 to TRBJ2-3, with TRBD1 as a possible D gene (6 bases). Trimming stripped 5 bases from V and 1 base from J, with 13 bases between. Per germline, CDR1 SGHVS and CDR2 FQNEAQ. The length of the CDR3 is 15 residues. CDR3 bases: TGTGCCAGCAGCCCCCCACAGGGTCGCACAGATACGCAGTATTTT. This gives the protein CASSPPQGRTDTQYF.

This chain links TRBV10-1 with TRBJ1-3, with D tentatively TRBD1 (6 bases). The CDR3 length is 20 residues. CDR1 and CDR2 (germline): WNHNN, SYGVQD (reference sequence). V dropped 3 bases and J dropped 0 bases, with 24 bases sitting between them. The CDR3: CASSEVGQQDSKDSGNTIYF. CDR3 nucleotides: TGCGCCAGCAGTGAAGTTGGACAGCAGGACTCCAAAGACTCTGGAAACACCATATATTTT.

This rearrangement joins TRBV28 to TRBJ2-3, with D possibly being TRBD2 (5 bases). The germline V gene has CDR1 MDHEN and CDR2 SYDVKM. CDR3 length equals 14 residues. V was pared by 6 bases and J by 5 bases, with 15 bases between. CDR3 protein: CASREEGVIDTQYF. The CDR3, as DNA: TGTGCCAGCAGGGAAGAGGGAGTAATAGATACGCAGTATTTT.

J is TRBJ2-3 and V is TRBV27, with a possible D match to TRBD2 (6 bases). V was clipped by 2 bases and J by 3 bases, with 9 bases between them. Germline lookup yields CDR1 MNHEY and CDR2 SMNVEV (reference sequence). This CDR3 comprises 14 residues. CDR3 in amino acids: CASSLRGFTDTQYF. CDR3 bases: TGTGCCAGCAGTTTACGGGGGTTTACAGATACGCAGTATTTT.

This rearrangement joins TRBV18 to TRBJ2-5, with D perhaps TRBD2 (6 bases). Germline V lookup: CDR1 KGHSH, CDR2 LQKENI. V lost 0 bases, J lost 0 bases, and 20 bases lay in between. The CDR3 sequence is 19 residues long. For the CDR3, the DNA is TGTGCCAGCTCACCACCGGTTCTACGGCGGGGAGTGTACCAAGAGACCCAGTACTTC. Translated: CASSPPVLRRGVYQETQYF.

The genes are TRBV27 and TRBJ2-2; the D is unclear. Germline V lookup: CDR1 MNHEY, CDR2 SMNVEV (reference sequence). V shed 3 bases and J shed 3 bases, with 5 bases lying between them. CDR3 length: 13 amino acids. The CDR3 DNA follows: TGTGCCAGCAGTTTTCAGTACACCGGGGAGCTGTTTTTT. This sequence encodes CASSFQYTGELFF.

The chain employs TRBV7-8 and TRBJ2-3; 9 bases align to TRBD2. Germline V gives CDR1 SGHVS, CDR2 FQNEAQ. V shed 0 bases and J 4 bases; nucleotides not matched to a gene: 5. This CDR3 comprises 16 residues. The CDR3 DNA is TGTGCCAGCAGCTTAGCGGCGGGAGGGGGACCAGATACGCAGTATTTT. It yields the protein CASSLAAGGGPDTQYF. Full variable domain (rest looked up from reference TRBV7-8 and TRBJ2-3): GAGVSQSPRYKVAKRGQDVALRCDPISGHVSLFWYQQALGQGPEFLTYFQNEAQLDKSGLPSDRFFAERPEGSVSTLKIQRTQQEDSAVYLCASSLAAGGGPDTQYFGPGTRLTVL.

The rearrangement uses TRBV4-1 and TRBJ2-1; D is unclear. Trimming took off 0 bases at V and 7 bases at J, with 7 bases between the two ends. Germline V gene sequence: CDR1 MGHRA, CDR2 YSYEKL. The CDR3 is made up of 13 amino acids. This chain's CDR3 is CASSQDLENEQFF. The CDR3 nucleotides are TGCGCCAGCAGCCAAGACTTGGAGAATGAGCAGTTCTTC.

The CDR3 DNA sequence: TGTGCCATCTCTGACAGGGGAATCACTGAAGCTTTCTTT. It codes for CAISDRGITEAFF. The chain recombines TRBV10-3 with TRBJ1-1; 8 bases map to TRBD1. With 8 bases clipped from V and 4 bases from J, the junction kept 6 bases outside the gene matches. The CDR3 consists of 13 residues. CDR1 ENHRY and CDR2 SYGVKD come from the germline V gene.

The sample holds one count of this clone. The chain carries TRBV20-1 and TRBJ2-7, with D possibly TRBD2 on 5 matching bases. Germline CDR1 is DFQATT and CDR2 is SNEGSKA (reference sequence). The CDR3 length is 10 residues. V was clipped by 6 bases and J by 5 bases, with 8 bases between them. CDR3 in DNA: TGCAGTGCCGGAGGAAACGAGCAGTACTTC. Residues: CSAGGNEQYF.

The rearrangement links TRBV7-6 to TRBJ2-7, with 7 bases identical to TRBD2. Gene TRBJ2-1 matches the end of the DNA better, so the J call may be wrong. CDR1 and CDR2 from the germline V gene are SGHVS and FNYEAQ. The CDR3 contains 15 residues. CDR3 protein: CASSLSGGGSYEQFF. DNA for the CDR3: TGTGCCAGCAGCTTATCTGGGGGAGGGTCCTACGAGCAGTTCTTC.

This sequence joins TRBV7-4 and TRBJ2-5; D perhaps matches TRBD1 (5 bases). TRBJ2-7 matches the DNA end more closely, so the J call is doubtful. Per the germline V gene, CDR1 is SGHVT and CDR2 is SQSDAQ. The CDR3 runs to 17 residues. DNA of the CDR3: TGTGCCAGCAGCCTCGACCCCTTACGGTCACAGGAGTACGAGCAGTACTTC. It specifies CASSLDPLRSQEYEQYF.

CDR3 DNA sequence: TGTGCCAGCAGCCCCACGGGGGGCGGGTACTCCTACGAGCAGTACTTC. This gives the protein CASSPTGGGYSYEQYF. The chain links TRBV9 to TRBJ2-7, with TRBD2 as a possible D gene (7 bases). Trimming removed 4 bases from V and 0 bases from J, with 17 bases in between. This CDR3 region has 16 residues. The germline gives CDR1 SGDLS, CDR2 YYNGEE.

This chain connects TRBV28 to TRBJ2-7; possibly TRBD2 for D (6 bases). The germline V gene has CDR1 MDHEN and CDR2 SYDVKM. The ends were cut back, 6 bases at V and 4 bases at J, with 13 bases in the middle. CDR3 length: 13 residues. CDR3 in DNA: TGTGCCAGCAGCCGGGGAGGTACTTACGAGCAGTACTTC. The encoded protein is CASSRGGTYEQYF.

A note on this clone: A read error may produce the germline difference seen at one junction end. The CDR3 reads CASSPQGGEQFF. The CDR3 DNA reads TGTGCTAGCAGCCCGCAGGGTGGTGAGCAGTTCTTC. The genes are TRBV7-7 and TRBJ2-1; D perhaps matches TRBD1 (5 bases). The V gene's germline CDR1 is SSHAT and CDR2 FNYEAQ (reference sequence). CDR3 length equals 12 residues.

Written as DNA, the CDR3 is TGTGCCAGCAGGGGGACAGGGCCCGGCGAGCAGTACTTC. Amino acids: CASRGTGPGEQYF. This sequence joins TRBV27 and TRBJ2-5, with 9 bases matching TRBD1. The J call is uncertain, as TRBJ2-7 better fits the DNA end. The CDR3 contains 13 residues. Looked up from germline, CDR1 is MNHEY and CDR2 is SMNVEV (reference sequence).

The V and J genes are TRBV6-1 and TRBJ1-1; 8 nucleotides agree with TRBD1. Trimming took 7 bases from V and 2 from J; bases not matched to a gene: 9. The CDR3 sequence is 15 residues long. Germline-derived CDR1 and CDR2 are MNHNS and SASEGT. The CDR3 loop is CASKRDRSHNTEAFF. DNA of the CDR3: TGTGCCAGCAAGAGGGACAGGAGCCACAACACTGAAGCTTTCTTT.

This rearrangement joins TRBV7-2 to TRBJ1-4; weak D call: TRBD1 (5 bases). V lost 5 bases and J lost 5, with 9 bases in between. The CDR3 loop spans 13 amino acids. Germline CDR1 is SGHTA and CDR2 is FQGNSA. In nucleotides, the CDR3 is TGTGCCAGCAGCACTCAGGGAAATGAAAAACTGTTTTTT. This gives the protein CASSTQGNEKLFF.

In this sample, this clone turned up a few times. The chain couples TRBV7-3 to TRBJ2-6; D remains unclear. V dropped 6 bases and J dropped 1 base, with 16 bases sitting between them. CDR3 size: 17 residues. In germline, CDR1 is SGHTA, CDR2 FQGTGA. Here the CDR3 reads CASSPSRSISGANVLTF. In DNA, the CDR3 is TGTGCCAGCAGTCCTTCGAGGTCTATATCTGGGGCCAACGTCCTGACTTTC.

The V and J genes are TRBV7-9 and TRBJ2-5, with 7 bases matching TRBD1. With 5 bases clipped from V and 2 bases from J, the junction kept 8 bases outside the gene matches. The CDR3 is 15 residues long. The germline V gene encodes CDR1 SEHNR and CDR2 FQNEAQ (reference sequence). Here the CDR3 DNA reads TGTGCCAGCAGCAAGGCAGGGGGTTGGCAAGAGACCCAGTACTTC. Translation gives CASSKAGGWQETQYF.

The chain is built from TRBV28 and TRBJ2-3, with TRBD1 matching 9 bases. V gave up 8 bases and J gave up 0 bases; unmatched junction bases: 21. CDR1 is MDHEN and CDR2 is SYDVKM in the germline V gene. The CDR3 spans 20 residues. CDR3 nucleotides: TGTGCCAGCCCCCGAACCCGGGACAGGGTCCTAAGGGGGAGCACAGATACGCAGTATTTT. Amino acid sequence: CASPRTRDRVLRGSTDTQYF.

The chain combines TRBV4-3 with TRBJ2-1; the match to TRBD2 covers 11 bases. With V trimmed by 2 bases and J by 4 bases, 4 bases remained unmatched. CDR1 and CDR2 from the germline V gene are LGHNA and YSLEER. The CDR3 is 16 residues long. CDR3 coding DNA: TGCGCCAGCAGCCAATACGGGACTAGCGGTTACAATGAGCAGTTCTTC. It encodes CASSQYGTSGYNEQFF.

The chain links TRBV5-1 to TRBJ2-1; weak D call: TRBD1 (6 bases). This CDR3 spans 14 amino acids. The V gene lost 6 bases and the J gene lost 2 bases, with 12 bases spanning the gap. CDR1 is SGHRS and CDR2 is YFSETQ in the germline V gene. The CDR3: CASMRGLAYNEQFF. The CDR3 nucleotides read TGCGCCAGCATGAGGGGGTTAGCCTACAATGAGCAGTTCTTC.

The chain carries TRBV4-2 and TRBJ2-3, with TRBD1 matching over 10 bases. After removal of 4 bases from V and 6 bases from J, the junction contained 7 bases not matched to a gene. CDR3 length: 15 residues. Germline V lookup: CDR1 LGHNA, CDR2 YNFKEQ. CDR3: CASSRDRGQDDTQYF. The DNA for the CDR3 is TGTGCCAGCAGCCGAGACAGGGGGCAAGATGATACGCAGTATTTT.